This is a list of T cell receptor beta chains from one sample in a study of T cell repertoires in cytomegalovirus infection. Each CDR3 protein gets one entry after TCRdb re-called the reads with MiXCR. The table records 250,000 to 400,000 distinct CDR3 sequences, just under 25% of them present only once. These receptors are not linked to any known antigen. This specimen was cultured PBMCs, taken from culture after CMV antigen stimulation. The receptors originated from a human donor in good health (CMV status not recorded). Some clones in this sample may be carry-over from other donors' samples. The CDR3 runs from the conserved cysteine through the conserved F or W. The D gene is left open where the match is weak. Part of the rows lack a size; the others show once, few, many or a class for expanded clones.

J: TRBJ2-1
D: .
V: TRBV6-2/TRBV6-3
size: many
CDR3: CATYRAGHEQFF
DNA: TGTGCCACCTATAGGGCAGGGCATGAGCAGTTCTTC

J: TRBJ2-3
D: .
V: TRBV7-9
size: .
CDR3: CASSFQGADTQYF
DNA: TGTGCCAGCAGCTTTCAGGGAGCAGATACGCAGTATTTT

J: TRBJ2-1
D: TRBD2
V: TRBV3-1
size: .
CDR3: CASSQESGGTSGRRNEQFF
DNA: TGTGCCAGCAGCCAAGAAAGCGGGGGGACTAGCGGGAGACGTAATGAGCAGTTCTTC

J: TRBJ2-1
D: .
V: TRBV18
size: .
CDR3: CASSPPAGFSYNEQFF
DNA: TGTGCCAGCTCACCACCAGCCGGATTCTCCTACAATGAGCAGTTCTTC

J: TRBJ1-2
D: .
V: TRBV7-6
size: .
CDR3: CASSSPGWGYTF
DNA: TGTGCCAGCAGCTCCCCTGGGTGGGGCTACACCTTC

J: TRBJ2-3
D: .
V: TRBV7-6
size: few
CDR3: CASSFTSSTDTQYF
DNA: TGTGCCAGCAGCTTCACCTCTAGCACAGATACGCAGTATTTT

J: TRBJ2-5
D: TRBD1
V: TRBV7-9
size: few
CDR3: CASSWTGGQETQYF
DNA: TGTGCCAGCAGCTGGACAGGGGGACAAGAGACCCAGTACTTC

J: TRBJ1-2
D: .
V: TRBV18
size: few
CDR3: CASSPMAPGGYTF
DNA: TGTGCCAGCTCACCCATGGCTCCAGGTGGCTACACCTTC

J: TRBJ2-5
D: .
V: TRBV29-1
size: .
CDR3: CSVAKVEETQYF
DNA: TGCAGCGTTGCTAAGGTAGAAGAGACCCAGTACTTC

J: TRBJ1-2
D: .
V: TRBV10-3
size: few
CDR3: CAISAQGVNYGYTF
DNA: TGTGCCATCAGCGCGCAGGGAGTGAACTATGGCTACACCTTC